This is a list of T cell receptor beta chains from one sample in a study of T cell responses to AZD1222 COVID-19 vaccine. The assay was immunoSEQ multiplex PCR, and TCRdb's table has in-frame clones only and misses some. The sample shows around 150,000 clones, 88% of them seen only once. This specimen was peripheral blood, taken on day 0 of AZD1222 vaccination. The receptors were gathered from an adult in good health. Both conserved end residues are trimmed from each CDR3. D genes are given only for firm matches.

d_call,j_call,v_call,cdr3_aa
NA,TRBJ2-1,TRBV9,ASSATGPPEQF
NA,TRBJ2-5,TRBV24-1,ATSDFPRETQY
TRBD1,TRBJ1-6,TRBV28,ASSSPRQGYNSPLH
NA,TRBJ2-1,TRBV9,ASSVDDGSYNEQF
TRBD1,TRBJ1-5,TRBV3-1/TRBV3-2,ASSQDTGGNQPQH
NA,TRBJ2-1,TRBV20-1,SGAYNEQF
TRBD2,TRBJ2-1,TRBV11-2,ASSLNSGSIINEQF
TRBD2,TRBJ2-7,TRBV29-1,SVESGGYEQY
NA,TRBJ1-2,TRBV6-5,ASSRPNGGHGYT
NA,TRBJ2-5,TRBV5-1,ASSPGTPMETQY
NA,TRBJ1-1,TRBV2,ARGGGGNTEAF
NA,TRBJ1-2,TRBV30,AWTPGGRITS
NA,TRBJ2-1,TRBV11-3,ASSSTGFNEQF
NA,TRBJ1-6,TRBV19,ASKVDSSYNSPLH
NA,TRBJ1-5,TRBV6-5,ASRSGESQPQH
TRBD1,TRBJ2-2,TRBV29-1,SVLTGVNTGELF
NA,TRBJ1-2,TRBV4-3,ASSQDWVGAYTYGYT
NA,TRBJ1-5,TRBV12-3/TRBV12-4,ASSLNGRAQH
NA,TRBJ1-1,TRBV6-5,ASSRDRSNTEAF
NA,TRBJ1-5,TRBV30,AWAGRGPNQPQH
NA,TRBJ2-1,TRBV7-2,ASRNRQAGEQF
NA,TRBJ1-1,TRBV6-5,ASRDLDHEAF
NA,TRBJ1-2,TRBV28,ASSLLWDSGAGGYT
NA,TRBJ2-1,TRBV9,ASSVGYNEQF
NA,TRBJ1-2,TRBV28,ASSGPYGYT
NA,TRBJ1-5,TRBV30,AWSGGSNQPQH
NA,TRBJ2-2,TRBV27,ASSFRVTGELF
NA,TRBJ1-5,TRBV14,ASSQDDPPGDFNQPQH
NA,TRBJ2-1,TRBV9,ASSARGGGASYNEQF
NA,TRBJ2-6,TRBV4-3,ASSQDPAGLSGANVLT
NA,TRBJ1-5,TRBV19,ASSIRGNGQPQH
TRBD1,TRBJ2-5,TRBV4-2,ASSQGDRGLQETQY
NA,TRBJ2-1,TRBV7-8,ASSLAAETYNEQF
TRBD1,TRBJ2-7,TRBV27,ASSRGTAPSSYEQY
TRBD2,TRBJ2-1,TRBV27,ASSFKLAGAGEQF
NA,TRBJ1-1,TRBV10-3,AISESVVNTEAF
NA,TRBJ2-7,TRBV28,ASSGHRADEQY
NA,TRBJ2-7,TRBV7-8,ASSLWESYEQY
NA,TRBJ2-7,TRBV11-2,ASNLIGGSYEQY
NA,TRBJ2-7,TRBV2,ASSFEGTSYEQY
NA,TRBJ2-1,TRBV25-1,ASSALSEQF